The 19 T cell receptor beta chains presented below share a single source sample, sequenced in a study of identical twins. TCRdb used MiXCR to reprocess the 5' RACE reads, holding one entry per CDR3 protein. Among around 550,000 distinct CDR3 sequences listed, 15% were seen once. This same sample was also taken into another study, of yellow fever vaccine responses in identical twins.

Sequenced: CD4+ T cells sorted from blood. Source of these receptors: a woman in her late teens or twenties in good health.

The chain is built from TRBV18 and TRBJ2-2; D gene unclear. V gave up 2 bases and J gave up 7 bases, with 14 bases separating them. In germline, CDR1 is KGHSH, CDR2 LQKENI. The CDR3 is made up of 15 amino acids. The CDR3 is CASSPKRGSDGELFF. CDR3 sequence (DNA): TGTGCCAGCTCACCAAAAAGAGGTTCCGACGGGGAGCTGTTTTTT.

The CDR3 DNA is TGTGCCAGCAGTCTTGCCGCCCCGGGACTAGCGGGAGGAGGGGGAGACTACGAGCAGTACTTC. It encodes CASSLAAPGLAGGGGDYEQYF. The chain links TRBV28 to TRBJ2-7, with 15 bases identical to TRBD2. V shed 5 bases, J shed 3 bases, and the junction held 20 bases outside the gene matches. This CDR3 contains 21 residues. Germline V CDR1 and CDR2: MDHEN, SYDVKM.

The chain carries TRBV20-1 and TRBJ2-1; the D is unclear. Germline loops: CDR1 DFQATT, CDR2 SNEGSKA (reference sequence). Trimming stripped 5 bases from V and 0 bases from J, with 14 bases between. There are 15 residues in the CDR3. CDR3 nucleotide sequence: TGCAGTGCTCGACTGATTTCCAGCTCCTACAATGAGCAGTTCTTC. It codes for CSARLISSSYNEQFF.

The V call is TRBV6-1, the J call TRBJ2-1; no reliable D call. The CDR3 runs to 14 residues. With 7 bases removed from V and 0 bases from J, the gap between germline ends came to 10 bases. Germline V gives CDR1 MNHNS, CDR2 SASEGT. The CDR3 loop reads CASNGPYSYNEQFF. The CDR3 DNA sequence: TGTGCCAGCAACGGGCCCTACTCCTACAATGAGCAGTTCTTC.

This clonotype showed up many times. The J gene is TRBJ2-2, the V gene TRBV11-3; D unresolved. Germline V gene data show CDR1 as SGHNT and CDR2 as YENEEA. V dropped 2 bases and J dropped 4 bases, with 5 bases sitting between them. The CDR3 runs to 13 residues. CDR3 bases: TGTGCCAGCAGCTTAATCCGCACCGGGGAGCTGTTTTTT. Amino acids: CASSLIRTGELFF. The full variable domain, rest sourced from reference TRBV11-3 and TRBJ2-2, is EAGVVQSPRYKIIEKKQPVAFWCNPISGHNTLYWYLQNLGQGPELLIRYENEEAVDDSQLPKDRFSAERLKGVDSTLKIQPAELGDSAVYLCASSLIRTGELFFGEGSRLTVL.

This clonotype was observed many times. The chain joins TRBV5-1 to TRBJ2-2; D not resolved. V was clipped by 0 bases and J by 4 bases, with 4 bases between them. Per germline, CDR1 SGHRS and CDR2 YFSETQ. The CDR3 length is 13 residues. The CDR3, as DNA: TGCGCCAGCAGCTTGGTGGGCACCGGGGAGCTGTTTTTT. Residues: CASSLVGTGELFF.

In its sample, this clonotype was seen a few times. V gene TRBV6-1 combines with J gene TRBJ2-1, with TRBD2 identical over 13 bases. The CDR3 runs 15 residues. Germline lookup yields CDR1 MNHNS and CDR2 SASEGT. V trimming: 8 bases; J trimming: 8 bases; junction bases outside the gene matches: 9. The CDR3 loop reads CASYPGTSGTHEQFF. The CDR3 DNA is TGTGCCAGCTACCCCGGGACTAGCGGGACCCATGAGCAGTTCTTC.

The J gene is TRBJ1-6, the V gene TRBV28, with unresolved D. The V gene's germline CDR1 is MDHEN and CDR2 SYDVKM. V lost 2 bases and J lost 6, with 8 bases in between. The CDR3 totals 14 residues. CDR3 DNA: TGTGCCAGCAGTTTAGCCAGCCTTAATTCACCCCTCCACTTT. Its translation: CASSLASLNSPLHF.

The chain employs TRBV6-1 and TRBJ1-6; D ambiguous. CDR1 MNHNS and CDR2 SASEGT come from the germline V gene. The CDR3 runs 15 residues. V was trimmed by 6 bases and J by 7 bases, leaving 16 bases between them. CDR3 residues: CASRQRDVGNSPLHF. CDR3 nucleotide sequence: TGTGCCAGCAGACAGCGTGACGTGGGGAATTCACCCCTCCACTTT.

CDR3 amino acids: CASSGTSGYTGELFF. The CDR3 DNA sequence: TGTGCCAGCAGCGGGACTAGCGGGTACACCGGGGAGCTGTTTTTT. The chain has TRBV9 and TRBJ2-2; 11 bases fit TRBD2. The CDR3 consists of 15 residues. Germline V lookup: CDR1 SGDLS, CDR2 YYNGEE. The V gene end was trimmed by 3 bases and the J gene end by 3 bases; junction bases not matched to a gene: 1.

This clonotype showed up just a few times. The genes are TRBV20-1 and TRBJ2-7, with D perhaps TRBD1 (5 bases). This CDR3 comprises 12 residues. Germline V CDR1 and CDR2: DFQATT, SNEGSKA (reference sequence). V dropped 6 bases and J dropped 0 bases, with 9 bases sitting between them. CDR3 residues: CSARQNSYEQYF. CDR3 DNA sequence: TGCAGTGCGCGACAGAACTCCTACGAGCAGTACTTC.

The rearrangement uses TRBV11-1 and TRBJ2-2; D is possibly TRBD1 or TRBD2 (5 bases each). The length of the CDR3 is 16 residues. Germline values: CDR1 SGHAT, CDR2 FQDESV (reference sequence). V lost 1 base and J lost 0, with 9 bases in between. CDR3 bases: TGTGCCAGCAGCTTAGGGGGGAGATCGAACACCGGGGAGCTGTTTTTT. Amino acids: CASSLGGRSNTGELFF. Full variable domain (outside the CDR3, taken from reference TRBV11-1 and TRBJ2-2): EAEVAQSPRYKITEKSQAVAFWCDPISGHATLYWYRQILGQGPELLVQFQDESVVDDSQLPKDRFSAERLKGVDSTLKIQPAELGDSAMYLCASSLGGRSNTGELFFGEGSRLTVL.

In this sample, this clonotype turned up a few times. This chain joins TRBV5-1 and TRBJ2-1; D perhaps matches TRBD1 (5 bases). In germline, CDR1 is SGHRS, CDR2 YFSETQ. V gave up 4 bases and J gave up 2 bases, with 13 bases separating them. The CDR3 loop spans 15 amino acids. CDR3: CASSLQGRTYNEQFF. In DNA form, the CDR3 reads TGCGCCAGCAGCCTGCAGGGCAGGACCTACAATGAGCAGTTCTTC.

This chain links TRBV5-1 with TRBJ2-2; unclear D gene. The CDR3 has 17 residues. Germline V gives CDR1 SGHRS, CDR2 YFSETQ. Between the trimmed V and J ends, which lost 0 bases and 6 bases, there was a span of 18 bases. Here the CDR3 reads CASSLDGPGWIAGELFF. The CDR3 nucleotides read TGCGCCAGCAGCTTGGATGGGCCAGGCTGGATTGCCGGGGAGCTGTTTTTT.

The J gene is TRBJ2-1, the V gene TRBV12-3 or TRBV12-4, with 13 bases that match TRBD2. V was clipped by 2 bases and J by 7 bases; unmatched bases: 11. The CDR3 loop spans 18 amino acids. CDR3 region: CASSLWGLAGTRRNEQFF. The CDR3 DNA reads TGTGCCAGCAGTTTATGGGGACTAGCGGGAACGCGGAGGAATGAGCAGTTCTTC.

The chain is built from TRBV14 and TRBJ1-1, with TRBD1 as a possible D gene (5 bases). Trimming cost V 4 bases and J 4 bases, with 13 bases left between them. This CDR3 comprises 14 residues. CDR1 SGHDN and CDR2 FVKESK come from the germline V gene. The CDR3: CASSPQIGGTEAFF. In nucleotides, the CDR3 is TGTGCCAGCAGCCCTCAAATTGGGGGCACTGAAGCTTTCTTT.

CDR3 sequence: CATSVPGLQETQYF. The CDR3 DNA is TGTGCCACCAGTGTACCGGGATTACAAGAGACCCAGTACTTC. The chain couples TRBV24-1 to TRBJ2-5; tentatively, D is TRBD2 (5 bases). Trimming cost V 5 bases and J 2 bases, with 11 bases left between them. The CDR3 is made up of 14 amino acids. Per germline, CDR1 KGHDR and CDR2 SFDVKD.

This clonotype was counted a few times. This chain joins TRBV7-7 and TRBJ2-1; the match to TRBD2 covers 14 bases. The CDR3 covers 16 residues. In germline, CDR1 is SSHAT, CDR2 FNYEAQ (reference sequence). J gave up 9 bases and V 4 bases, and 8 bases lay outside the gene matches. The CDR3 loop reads CASSWGLAGVGSEQFF. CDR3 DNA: TGTGCCAGCAGCTGGGGACTAGCGGGAGTGGGAAGTGAGCAGTTCTTC.

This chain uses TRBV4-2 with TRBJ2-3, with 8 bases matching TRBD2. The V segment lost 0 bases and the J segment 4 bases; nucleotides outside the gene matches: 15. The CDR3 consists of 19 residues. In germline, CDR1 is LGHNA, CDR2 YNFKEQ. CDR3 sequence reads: CASSQDMGPLGGGADTQYF. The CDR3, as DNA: TGTGCCAGCAGCCAAGATATGGGCCCCCTCGGGGGGGGGGCAGATACGCAGTATTTT.